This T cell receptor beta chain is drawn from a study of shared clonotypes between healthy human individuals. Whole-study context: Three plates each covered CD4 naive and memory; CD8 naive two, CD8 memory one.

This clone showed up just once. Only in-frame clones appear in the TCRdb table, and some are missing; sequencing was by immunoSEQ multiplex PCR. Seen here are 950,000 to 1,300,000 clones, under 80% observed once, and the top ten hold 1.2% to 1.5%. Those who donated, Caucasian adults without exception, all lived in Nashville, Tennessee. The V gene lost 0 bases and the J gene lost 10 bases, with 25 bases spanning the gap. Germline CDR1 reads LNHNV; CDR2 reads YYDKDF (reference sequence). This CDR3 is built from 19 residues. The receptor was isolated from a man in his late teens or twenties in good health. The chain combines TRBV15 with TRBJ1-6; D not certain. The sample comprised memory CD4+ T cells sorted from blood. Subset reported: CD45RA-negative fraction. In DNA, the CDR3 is TGTGCCACCAGCAGAGATCGTACAAGTAGACCAGGAGGTTCGTCACCCCTCCACTTT. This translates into CATSRDRTSRPGGSSPLHF.